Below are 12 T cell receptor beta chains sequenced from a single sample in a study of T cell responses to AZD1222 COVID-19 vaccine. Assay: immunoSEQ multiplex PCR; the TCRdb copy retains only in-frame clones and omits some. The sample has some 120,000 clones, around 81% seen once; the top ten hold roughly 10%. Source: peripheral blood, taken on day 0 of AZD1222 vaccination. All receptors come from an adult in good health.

The CDR3 nucleotides are TGTGCCAGCTCACCAGGGACTAGCGGGGGCACGGTCCGAGAGACCCAGTACTTC. As protein: CASSPGTSGGTVRETQYF. The chain combines TRBV18 with TRBJ2-5, with TRBD2 identical over 14 bases. CDR1 and CDR2 from the germline V gene are KGHSH and LQKENI. V lost 2 bases, J lost 4 bases, and 9 bases stayed unmatched. The length of the CDR3 is 18 residues.

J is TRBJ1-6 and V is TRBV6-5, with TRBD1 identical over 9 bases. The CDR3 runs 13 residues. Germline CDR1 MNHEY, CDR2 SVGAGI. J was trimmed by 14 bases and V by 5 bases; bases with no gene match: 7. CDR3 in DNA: TGTGCCAGCAGTCCAGGACAGGGGTTGGCCCTCCACTTT. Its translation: CASSPGQGLALHF.

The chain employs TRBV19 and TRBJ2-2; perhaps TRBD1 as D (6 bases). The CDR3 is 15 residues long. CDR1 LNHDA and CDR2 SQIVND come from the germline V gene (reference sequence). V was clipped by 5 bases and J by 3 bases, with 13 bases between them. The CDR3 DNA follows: TGTGCCAGTAGTCGGTTGGACAGAGACACCGGGGAGCTGTTTTTT. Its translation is CASSRLDRDTGELFF. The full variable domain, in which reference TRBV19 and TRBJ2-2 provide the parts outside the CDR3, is DGGITQSPKYLFRKEGQNVTLSCEQNLNHDAMYWYRQDPGQGLRLIYYSQIVNDFQKGDIAEGYSVSREKKESFPLTVTSAQKNPTAFYLCASSRLDRDTGELFFGEGSRLTVL.

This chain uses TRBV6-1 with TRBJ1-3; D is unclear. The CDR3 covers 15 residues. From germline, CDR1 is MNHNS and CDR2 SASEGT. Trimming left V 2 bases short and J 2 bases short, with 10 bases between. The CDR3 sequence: CASSERVEAGNTIYF. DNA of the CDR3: TGTGCCAGCAGTGAAAGGGTGGAGGCTGGAAACACCATATATTTT.

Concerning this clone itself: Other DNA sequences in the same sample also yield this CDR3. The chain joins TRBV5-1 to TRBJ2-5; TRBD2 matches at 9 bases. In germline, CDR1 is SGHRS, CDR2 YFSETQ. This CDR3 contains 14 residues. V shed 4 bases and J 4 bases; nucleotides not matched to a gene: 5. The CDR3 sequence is CASSPGLAGETQYF. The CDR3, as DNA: TGCGCCAGCAGCCCGGGACTAGCTGGAGAGACCCAGTACTTC. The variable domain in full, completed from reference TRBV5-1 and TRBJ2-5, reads KAGVTQTPRYLIKTRGQQVTLSCSPISGHRSVSWYQQTPGQGLQFLFEYFSETQRNKGNFPGRFSGRQFSNSRSEMNVSTLELGDSALYLCASSPGLAGETQYFGPGTRLLVL.

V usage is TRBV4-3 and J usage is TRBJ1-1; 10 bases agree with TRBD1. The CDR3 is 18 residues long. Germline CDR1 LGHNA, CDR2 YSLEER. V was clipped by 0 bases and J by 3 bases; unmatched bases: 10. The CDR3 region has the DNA TGCGCCAGCAGCCAAGATTTCGAGGTAGGACAGGGGGACACTGAAGCTTTCTTT. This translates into CASSQDFEVGQGDTEAFF.

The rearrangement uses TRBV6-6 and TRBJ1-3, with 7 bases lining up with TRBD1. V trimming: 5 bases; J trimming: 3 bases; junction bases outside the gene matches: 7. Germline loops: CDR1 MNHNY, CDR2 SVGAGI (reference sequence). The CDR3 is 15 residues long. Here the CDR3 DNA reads TGTGCCAGCAGTCGATCCGCAGGGGGTGGAAACACCATATATTTT. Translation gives CASSRSAGGGNTIYF.

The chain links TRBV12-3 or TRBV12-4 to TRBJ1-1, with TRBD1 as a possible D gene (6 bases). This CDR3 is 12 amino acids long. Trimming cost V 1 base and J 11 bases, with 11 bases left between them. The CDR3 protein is CASSLGIRGAFF. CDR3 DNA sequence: TGTGCCAGCAGTTTAGGGATAAGGGGGGCTTTCTTT.

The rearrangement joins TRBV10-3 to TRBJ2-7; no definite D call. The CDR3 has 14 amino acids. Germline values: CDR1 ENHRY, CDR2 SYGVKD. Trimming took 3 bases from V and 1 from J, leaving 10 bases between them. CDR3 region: CAISDKDGSYEQYF. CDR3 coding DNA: TGTGCCATCAGTGACAAGGACGGTTCCTACGAGCAGTACTTC.

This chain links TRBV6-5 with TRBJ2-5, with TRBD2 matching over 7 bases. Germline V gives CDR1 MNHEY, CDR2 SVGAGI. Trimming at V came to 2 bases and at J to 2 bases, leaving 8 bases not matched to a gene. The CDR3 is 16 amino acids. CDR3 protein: CASSYRGSSGQETQYF. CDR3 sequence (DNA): TGTGCCAGCAGTTACAGGGGCTCTAGCGGACAAGAGACCCAGTACTTC.

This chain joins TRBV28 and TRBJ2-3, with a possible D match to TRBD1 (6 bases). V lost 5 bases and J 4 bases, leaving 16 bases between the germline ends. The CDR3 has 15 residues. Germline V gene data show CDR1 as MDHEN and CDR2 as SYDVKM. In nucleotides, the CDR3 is TGTGCCAGCAGTCCCAGAGGGGGTAGCGCAGATACGCAGTATTTT. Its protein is CASSPRGGSADTQYF.

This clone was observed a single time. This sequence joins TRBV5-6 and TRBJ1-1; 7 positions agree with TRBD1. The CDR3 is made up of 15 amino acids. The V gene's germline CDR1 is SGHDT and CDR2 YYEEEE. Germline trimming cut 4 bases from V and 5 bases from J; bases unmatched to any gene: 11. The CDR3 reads CASSVLQTGKTEAFF. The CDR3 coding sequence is TGTGCCAGCAGCGTACTCCAGACAGGGAAAACTGAAGCTTTCTTT.